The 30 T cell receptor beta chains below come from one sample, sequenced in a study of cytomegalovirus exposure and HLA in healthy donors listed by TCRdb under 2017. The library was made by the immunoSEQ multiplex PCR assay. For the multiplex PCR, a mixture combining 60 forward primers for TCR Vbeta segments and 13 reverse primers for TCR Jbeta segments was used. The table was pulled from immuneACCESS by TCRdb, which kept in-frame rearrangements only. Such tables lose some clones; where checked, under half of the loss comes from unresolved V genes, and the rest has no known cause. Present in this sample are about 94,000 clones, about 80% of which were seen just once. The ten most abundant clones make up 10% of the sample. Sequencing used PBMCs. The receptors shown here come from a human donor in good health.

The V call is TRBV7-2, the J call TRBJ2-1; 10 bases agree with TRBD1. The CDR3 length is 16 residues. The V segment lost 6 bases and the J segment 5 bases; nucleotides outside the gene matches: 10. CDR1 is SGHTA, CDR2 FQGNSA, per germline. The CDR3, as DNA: TGTGCCAGCAGACCCCGGGACAGGGGTTATAACAATGAGCAGTTCTTC. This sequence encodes CASRPRDRGYNNEQFF.

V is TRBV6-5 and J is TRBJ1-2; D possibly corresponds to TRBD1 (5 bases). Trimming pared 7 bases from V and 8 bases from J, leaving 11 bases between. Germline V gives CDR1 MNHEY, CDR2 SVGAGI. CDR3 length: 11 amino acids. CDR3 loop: CASTAGSGYTF. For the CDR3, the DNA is TGTGCCAGCACCGCAGGGTCGGGCTACACCTTC.

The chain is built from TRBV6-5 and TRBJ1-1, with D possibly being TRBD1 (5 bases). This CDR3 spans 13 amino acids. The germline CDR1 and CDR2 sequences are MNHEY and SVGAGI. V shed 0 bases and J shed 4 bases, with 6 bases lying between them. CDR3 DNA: TGTGCCAGCAGTTACTCCAGGGCCACTGAAGCTTTCTTT. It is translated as CASSYSRATEAFF.

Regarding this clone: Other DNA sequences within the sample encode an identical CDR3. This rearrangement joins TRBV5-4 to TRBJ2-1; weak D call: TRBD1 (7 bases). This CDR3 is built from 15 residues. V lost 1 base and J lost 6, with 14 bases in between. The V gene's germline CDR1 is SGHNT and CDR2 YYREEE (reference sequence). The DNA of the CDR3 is TGTGCCAGCAGCTTGCCCGCAGGGGGAGGCAATGAGCAGTTCTTC. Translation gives CASSLPAGGGNEQFF.

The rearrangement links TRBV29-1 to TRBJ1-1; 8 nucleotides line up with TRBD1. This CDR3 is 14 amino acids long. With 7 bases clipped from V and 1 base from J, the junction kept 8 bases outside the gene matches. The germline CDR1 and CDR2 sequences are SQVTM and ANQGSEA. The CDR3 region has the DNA TGCAGCGCAGGAAGGACAGGGACGAACACTGAAGCTTTCTTT. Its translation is CSAGRTGTNTEAFF.

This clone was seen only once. The CDR3: CASSPPARGVAGNTIYF. The CDR3 DNA reads as TGTGCCAGCTCACCACCAGCCAGGGGGGTTGCTGGAAACACCATATATTTT. This chain links TRBV18 with TRBJ1-3, with 7 bases matching TRBD1. This CDR3 region has 17 residues. Germline V gene data show CDR1 as KGHSH and CDR2 as LQKENI. J gave up 2 bases and V 0 bases, and 7 bases lay outside the gene matches.

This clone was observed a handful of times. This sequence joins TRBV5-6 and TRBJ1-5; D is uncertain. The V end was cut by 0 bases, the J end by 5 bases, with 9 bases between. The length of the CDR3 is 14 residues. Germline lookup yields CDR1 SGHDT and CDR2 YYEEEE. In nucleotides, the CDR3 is TGTGCCAGCAGCTTGGGCACAGAGTATCAGCCCCAGCATTTT. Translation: CASSLGTEYQPQHF.

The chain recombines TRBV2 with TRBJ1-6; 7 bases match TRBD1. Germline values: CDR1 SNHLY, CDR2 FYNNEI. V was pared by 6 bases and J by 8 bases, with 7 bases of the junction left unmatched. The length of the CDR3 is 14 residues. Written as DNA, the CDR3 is TGTGCCAGCAGCCCCGGGACAGCCGATTCACCCCTCCACTTT. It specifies CASSPGTADSPLHF.

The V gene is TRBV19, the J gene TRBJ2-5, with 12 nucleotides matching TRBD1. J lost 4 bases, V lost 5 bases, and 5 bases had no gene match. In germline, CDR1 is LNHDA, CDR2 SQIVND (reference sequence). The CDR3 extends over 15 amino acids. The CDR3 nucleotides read TGTGCCAGTAGTCCGGGACAGGGGGCTGGAGAGACCCAGTACTTC. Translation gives CASSPGQGAGETQYF.

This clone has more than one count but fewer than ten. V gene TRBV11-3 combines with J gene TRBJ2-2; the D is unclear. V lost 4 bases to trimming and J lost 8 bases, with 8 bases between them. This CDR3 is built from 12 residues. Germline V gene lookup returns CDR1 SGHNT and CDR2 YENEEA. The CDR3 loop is CASSSTTGELFF. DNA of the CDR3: TGTGCCAGCAGCTCGACGACAGGGGAGCTGTTTTTT.

CDR3 amino acids: CASTLAGEETQYF. The CDR3 DNA follows: TGTGCCAGCACCCTAGCGGGAGAGGAGACCCAGTACTTC. This chain connects TRBV2 to TRBJ2-5; 10 nucleotides agree with TRBD2. V trimming: 7 bases; J trimming: 5 bases; junction bases outside the gene matches: 4. The germline gives CDR1 SNHLY, CDR2 FYNNEI. The CDR3 extends over 13 amino acids.

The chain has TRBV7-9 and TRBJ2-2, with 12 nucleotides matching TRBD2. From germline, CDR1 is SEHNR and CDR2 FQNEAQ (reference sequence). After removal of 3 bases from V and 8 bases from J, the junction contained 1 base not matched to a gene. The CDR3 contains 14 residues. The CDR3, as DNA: TGTGCCAGCAGCTTTGGACTAGCGGGAGGGGAGCTGTTTTTT. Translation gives CASSFGLAGGELFF.

The CDR3 DNA sequence: TGTGCCACCTTATCCAGGGGGGCCTACAATGAGCAGTTCTTC. It encodes CATLSRGAYNEQFF. The rearrangement uses TRBV15 and TRBJ2-1, with a possible D match to TRBD1 (7 bases). The CDR3 contains 14 residues. Deletions cut 8 bases from V and 2 bases from J, with 13 bases between. The V gene's germline CDR1 is LNHNV and CDR2 YYDKDF (reference sequence).

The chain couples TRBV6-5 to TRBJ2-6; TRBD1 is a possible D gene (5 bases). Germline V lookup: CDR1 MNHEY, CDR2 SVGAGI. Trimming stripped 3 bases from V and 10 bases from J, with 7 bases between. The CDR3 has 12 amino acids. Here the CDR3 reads CASSYQGNVLTF. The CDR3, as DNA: TGTGCCAGCAGTTATCAGGGTAACGTCCTGACTTTC.

CDR3 nucleotides: TGTGCCAGCAGTGAGACCCGAGGGGGGGGGCCCTACGAGCAGTACTTC. It encodes CASSETRGGGPYEQYF. This chain uses TRBV2 with TRBJ2-7; D might be TRBD2 (7 bases). The ends were cut back, 3 bases at V and 2 bases at J, with 17 bases in the middle. Germline CDR1 and CDR2: SNHLY and FYNNEI. The CDR3 has 16 amino acids.

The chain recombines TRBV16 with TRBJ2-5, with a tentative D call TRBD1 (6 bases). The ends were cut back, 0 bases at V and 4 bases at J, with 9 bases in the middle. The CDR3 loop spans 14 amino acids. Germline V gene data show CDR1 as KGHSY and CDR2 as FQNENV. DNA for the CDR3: TGTGCCAGCAGCCAATCCAGGGGTGGAGAGACCCAGTACTTC. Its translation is CASSQSRGGETQYF.

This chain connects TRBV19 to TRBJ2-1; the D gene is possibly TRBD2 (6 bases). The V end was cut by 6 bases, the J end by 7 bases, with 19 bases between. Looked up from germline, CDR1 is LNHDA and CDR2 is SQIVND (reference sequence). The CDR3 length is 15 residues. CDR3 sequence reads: CASSPQRVLGNEQFF. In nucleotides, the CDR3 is TGTGCCAGTAGCCCACAGCGGGTTCTGGGGAATGAGCAGTTCTTC.

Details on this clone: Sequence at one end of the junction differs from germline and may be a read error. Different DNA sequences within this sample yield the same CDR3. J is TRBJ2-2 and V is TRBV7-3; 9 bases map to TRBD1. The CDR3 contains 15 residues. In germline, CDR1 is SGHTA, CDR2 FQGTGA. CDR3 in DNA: TGTGCCAGCAGCTACGAGACAGGGGGTACCGGGGAGCTGTTTTTC. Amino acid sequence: CASSYETGGTGELFF.

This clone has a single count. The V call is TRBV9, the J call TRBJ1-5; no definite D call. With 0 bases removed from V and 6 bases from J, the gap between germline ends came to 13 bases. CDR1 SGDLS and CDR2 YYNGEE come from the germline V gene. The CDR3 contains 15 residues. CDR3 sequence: CASSVGGGSGQPQHF. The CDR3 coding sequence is TGTGCCAGCAGCGTAGGCGGAGGGTCGGGTCAGCCCCAGCATTTT.

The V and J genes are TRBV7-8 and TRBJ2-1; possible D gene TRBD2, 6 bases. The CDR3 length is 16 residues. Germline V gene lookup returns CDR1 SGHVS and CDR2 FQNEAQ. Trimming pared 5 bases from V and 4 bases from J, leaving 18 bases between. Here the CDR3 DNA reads TGTGCCAGCAGCCTAAAGACACGCGGGGTTTACAATGAGCAGTTCTTC. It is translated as CASSLKTRGVYNEQFF.

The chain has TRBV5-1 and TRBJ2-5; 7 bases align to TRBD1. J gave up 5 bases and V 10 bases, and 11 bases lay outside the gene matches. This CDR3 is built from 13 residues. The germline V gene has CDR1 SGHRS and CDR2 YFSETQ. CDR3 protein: CASTGTPRETQYF. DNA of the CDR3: TGCGCCTCGACAGGGACACCTCGGGAGACCCAGTACTTC. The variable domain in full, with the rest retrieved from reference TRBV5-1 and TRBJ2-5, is KAGVTQTPRYLIKTRGQQVTLSCSPISGHRSVSWYQQTPGQGLQFLFEYFSETQRNKGNFPGRFSGRQFSNSRSEMNVSTLELGDSALYLCASTGTPRETQYFGPGTRLLVL.

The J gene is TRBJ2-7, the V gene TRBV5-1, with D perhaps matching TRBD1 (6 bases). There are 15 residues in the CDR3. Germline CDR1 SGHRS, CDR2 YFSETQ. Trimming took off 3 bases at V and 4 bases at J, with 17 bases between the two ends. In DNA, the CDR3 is TGCGCCAGCAGCTATGACAAAGACAGGATATACGAGCAGTACTTC. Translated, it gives CASSYDKDRIYEQYF. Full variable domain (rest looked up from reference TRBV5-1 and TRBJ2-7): KAGVTQTPRYLIKTRGQQVTLSCSPISGHRSVSWYQQTPGQGLQFLFEYFSETQRNKGNFPGRFSGRQFSNSRSEMNVSTLELGDSALYLCASSYDKDRIYEQYFGPGTRLTVT.

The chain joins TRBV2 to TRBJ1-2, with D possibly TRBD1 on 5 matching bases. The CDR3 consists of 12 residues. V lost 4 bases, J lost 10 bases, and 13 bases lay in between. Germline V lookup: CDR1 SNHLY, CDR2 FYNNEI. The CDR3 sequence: CASSASRATYTF. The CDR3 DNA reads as TGTGCCAGCAGTGCCTCCAGGGCCACCTACACCTTC.

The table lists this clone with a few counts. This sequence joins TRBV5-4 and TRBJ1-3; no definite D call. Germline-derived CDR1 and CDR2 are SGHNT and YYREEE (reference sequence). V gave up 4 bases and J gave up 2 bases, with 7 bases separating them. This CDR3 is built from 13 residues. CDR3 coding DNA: TGTGCCAGCAGCCTCAGTGCTGGAAACACCATATATTTT. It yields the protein CASSLSAGNTIYF.

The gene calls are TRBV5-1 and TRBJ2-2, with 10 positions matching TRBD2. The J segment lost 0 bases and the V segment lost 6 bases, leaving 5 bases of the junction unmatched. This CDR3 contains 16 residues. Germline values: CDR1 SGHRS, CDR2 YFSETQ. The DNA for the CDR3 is TGCGCCAGCAAAGTTAGCGGGGGGTCGAACACCGGGGAGCTGTTTTTT. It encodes CASKVSGGSNTGELFF.

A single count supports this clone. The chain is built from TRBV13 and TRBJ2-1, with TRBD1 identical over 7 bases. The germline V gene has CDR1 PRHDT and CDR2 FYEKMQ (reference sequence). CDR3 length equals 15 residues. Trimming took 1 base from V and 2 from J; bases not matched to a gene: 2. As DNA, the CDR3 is TGTGCCAGCAGCTTAGCCGGACAGGCCTACAATGAGCAGTTCTTC. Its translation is CASSLAGQAYNEQFF.

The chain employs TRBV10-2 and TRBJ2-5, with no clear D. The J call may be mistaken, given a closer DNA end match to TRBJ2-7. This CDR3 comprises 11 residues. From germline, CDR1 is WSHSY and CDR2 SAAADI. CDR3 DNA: TGCGCCAGCAGTGAGTCTTACGAGCAGTACTTC. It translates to CASSESYEQYF.

The CDR3 coding sequence is TGTGCCAGCAGCTCCCCCCCGCGGGGGGCCCTATCTGATACGCAGTATTTT. This codes for CASSSPPRGALSDTQYF. This chain links TRBV11-2 with TRBJ2-3; 8 bases match TRBD2. The germline CDR1 and CDR2 sequences are SGHAT and FQNNGV. With V trimmed by 4 bases and J by 6 bases, 15 bases remained unmatched. This CDR3 region has 17 residues. The full variable domain, rest sourced from reference TRBV11-2 and TRBJ2-3, is EAGVAQSPRYKIIEKRQSVAFWCNPISGHATLYWYQQILGQGPKLLIQFQNNGVVDDSQLPKDRFSAERLKGVDSTLKIQPAKLEDSAVYLCASSSPPRGALSDTQYFGPGTRLTVL.

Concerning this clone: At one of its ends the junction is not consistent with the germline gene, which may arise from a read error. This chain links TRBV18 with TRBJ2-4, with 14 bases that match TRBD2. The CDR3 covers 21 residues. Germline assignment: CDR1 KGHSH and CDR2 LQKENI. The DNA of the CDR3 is TGTGCCAGCGCACCCCTGGTTTCGACTAGCGGGAGGGCCGGGGCCAAAAACATTCAGTACTTC. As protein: CASAPLVSTSGRAGAKNIQYF.

The DNA for the CDR3 is TGTGCCAGCAGTCAGGGGACTAGCGGAGAAAATGAGCAGTTCTTC. It is translated as CASSQGTSGENEQFF. This sequence joins TRBV6-6 and TRBJ2-1, with TRBD2 matching over 11 bases. V lost 5 bases to trimming and J lost 7 bases; unmatched junction nucleotides: 7. Per germline, CDR1 MNHNY and CDR2 SVGAGI (reference sequence). This CDR3 has 15 amino acids.